The 4 T cell receptor beta chains listed next were all sequenced from one sample in a study of CD8 T cells in ankylosing spondylitis. TCRdb passed the 5' RACE reads through MiXCR, listing each CDR3 protein once. The table has 200,000 to 300,000 distinct CDR3 sequences, roughly a tenth seen once. The sequenced sample was blood, either unsorted or a sorted T cell fraction (not recorded which). These receptors were obtained from a male donor with ankylosing spondylitis or in good health (not recorded which).

This clonotype was found many times. This chain connects TRBV4-2 to TRBJ2-3; 11 bases match TRBD2. Germline CDR1 and CDR2: LGHNA and YNFKEQ. The CDR3 extends over 16 amino acids. J was trimmed by 4 bases and V by 0 bases; bases with no gene match: 3. The CDR3 spells CASSQELAGGPDTQYF. The DNA of the CDR3 is TGTGCCAGCAGCCAAGAGCTAGCGGGGGGTCCAGATACGCAGTATTTT.

The rearrangement joins TRBV5-1 to TRBJ2-3, with D unresolved. CDR3 length: 15 amino acids. Trimming stripped 4 bases from V and 3 bases from J, with 15 bases between. Germline V CDR1 and CDR2: SGHRS, YFSETQ. CDR3 loop: CASSPVLLQTDTQYF. DNA for the CDR3: TGCGCCAGCAGCCCGGTTCTGCTGCAAACAGATACGCAGTATTTT.

This sequence joins TRBV4-2 and TRBJ2-2; no definite D call. CDR1 is LGHNA, CDR2 YNFKEQ, per germline. The CDR3 runs to 17 residues. V was shortened by 1 base and J by 0 bases, with 12 bases between the two germline ends. The DNA for the CDR3 is TGTGCCAGCAGCCAAGGGACCAGCAGCCCGAACACCGGGGAGCTGTTTTTT. It is translated as CASSQGTSSPNTGELFF.

V is TRBV30 and J is TRBJ2-7, with 9 positions matching TRBD1. V was clipped by 1 base and J by 3 bases; unmatched bases: 7. This CDR3 has 15 residues. The V gene's germline CDR1 is GTSNPN and CDR2 SVGIG (reference sequence). For the CDR3, the DNA is TGTGCCTGGAGTGCCCGTTGGGGACAGGGCTACGAGCAGTACTTC. Its protein product is CAWSARWGQGYEQYF. The full variable domain, rest sourced from reference TRBV30 and TRBJ2-7, is SQTIHQWPATLVQPVGSPLSLECTVEGTSNPNLYWYRQAAGRGLQLLFYSVGIGQISSEVPQNLSASRPQDRQFILSSKKLLLSDSGFYLCAWSARWGQGYEQYFGPGTRLTVT.